The entry that follows covers one T cell receptor (beta chain) sequence. Its antigen remains unidentified. The data originate from a study of cytomegalovirus exposure and HLA in healthy donors. Findings and limits, study-wide: It was about 180 TCR beta chains that were listed as cytomegalovirus-associated. According to a subsequent analysis, TCR clusters identified in the first cohort showed a tendency to co-occur across the 100 to 150 validation repertoires. The CMV antigen specificity of a few CMV-associated chains was confirmed through in vitro analysis.

Repertoires were generated with immunoSEQ multiplex PCR, while TCRdb's copy carries only in-frame clones and drops some. This sample has a few hundred thousand clones, with roughly 87% found just once. Sample: PBMCs. The TCR originated in a man younger than 35 in good health and CMV-seropositive.

The CDR3 region has the DNA TGCAGTGCTAGTAGTCATCCAGGCTACACCTTC. Its translation is CSASSHPGYTF. The chain combines TRBV20-1 with TRBJ1-2; D is undetermined. CDR3 length equals 11 residues. From germline, CDR1 is DFQATT and CDR2 SNEGSKA (reference sequence). Trimming took off 3 bases at V and 8 bases at J, with 10 bases between the two ends.